This TCR beta chain was identified during a study of identical twins. The study, taken as a whole, reports: Cross-sectional statistics, not tracking of the same donors, supported the conclusions.

This clonotype has just a few counts. The antigen remains undetermined. The CDR3 runs to 14 residues. The V and J ends lost 0 bases and 4 bases respectively, with 7 bases between them. Germline V gene sequence: CDR1 LGHNA, CDR2 YSLEER. A universal primer binding site was introduced by template switching. The final cDNA contained unique molecular identifiers. TCRdb fed the 5' RACE reads into MiXCR, producing one record per CDR3 protein. The sample yields 410,000 or so distinct CDR3 sequences, about 18% seen once. The donor group consisted entirely of healthy Caucasians. This receptor was identified in a man aged 45-60 years in good health. The J gene is TRBJ2-1, the V gene TRBV4-3; D is uncertain. The sequenced sample was naive T cells sorted from blood. CDR3 nucleotide sequence: TGCGCCAGCAGCCAAGATGCCAGTTACAATGAGCAGTTCTTC. Translating it yields CASSQDASYNEQFF.